This T cell receptor (beta chain) was documented in a study of molecular identifiers for immune sequencing clone quantification. TCRdb itself ran the PCR reads through MiXCR, one entry per CDR3 protein. The sample has around 100,000 distinct CDR3 sequences, about 32% seen once. This clonotype was detected a few times. A clone one base away is much larger, so this may be a read error. Germline assignment: CDR1 MDHEN and CDR2 SYDVKM. The CDR3 sequence is 16 residues long. The V and J genes are TRBV28 and TRBJ2-3, with TRBD2 as a possible D gene (6 bases). The sample was naive CD8+ T cells from blood, with Jurkat cell RNA spiked in. Regarding subset: FACS-sorted CD8+CD4-CCR7+CD45RA+ naive T cells. The sequence came from a human donor in good health. Some libraries in this study had Jurkat cell RNA spiked in. In DNA, the CDR3 is TGTGCCAGCAGAACAGTCGCGGGATTCCGCACAGATACGCAGAATTTT. Its protein is CASRTVAGFRTDTQNF.